This T cell receptor beta chain was found in a study of shared clonotypes between healthy human individuals. The overall study: Per donor, three plates held CD4 naive cells, three held CD4 memory, two held CD8 naive and one held CD8 memory.

For this clone: What it binds is unknown.

Unmatched junction bases numbered 12, after V lost 5 bases and J lost 7 bases. CDR3 length equals 16 residues. Per germline, CDR1 SGHTA and CDR2 FQGNSA. Study outcomes and limitations: Clonotypes which were not shared had lower generation probabilities than clonotypes that all four donors shared.

Repertoires were generated with immunoSEQ multiplex PCR, while TCRdb's copy carries only in-frame clones and drops some. Of some 550,000 clones in the sample, 97% were seen once. This chain uses TRBV7-2 with TRBJ2-1, with 9 bases that match TRBD2. The sequenced sample was naive CD4+ T cells sorted from blood. Subset indicated: CD45RA+ positively selected. This TCR came from a woman under 40 in good health. The CDR3 bases are TGTGCCAGCAGCCGCTTTTCCACTAGCGGGTCTAATGAGCAGTTCTTC. This sequence encodes CASSRFSTSGSNEQFF.